The entry below describes one T cell receptor beta chain. The data were taken from a study of T cell changes during pregnancy in multiple sclerosis. Between the trimmed V and J ends, which lost 7 bases and 3 bases, there was a span of 16 bases. CDR1 and CDR2 (germline): MNHNS, SASEGT. The CDR3 consists of 14 residues. TCRdb keeps only in-frame clones here, not all; method: immunoSEQ multiplex PCR. The table has 30,000 to 45,000 clones, 80% to 90% seen once; the top ten hold around 1.2%. The specimen comprised CD4+ T cells from peripheral blood mononuclear cells, sampled before pregnancy. This TCR was sampled from a female donor with multiple sclerosis, enrolled in a pregnancy study. The genes are TRBV6-1 and TRBJ2-7, with D perhaps TRBD2 (6 bases). CDR3 amino acids: CASKNREWVYEQYF. For the CDR3, the DNA is TGTGCCAGCAAGAATCGGGAGTGGGTCTACGAGCAGTACTTC.